This T cell receptor (beta chain) was profiled in a study of monozygotic twins with cystic fibrosis. Study-level points and caveats: The repertoire was suggested to be naive-dominated, clonality median around 0.0093. J usage was most co-twin-similar in 8 of 16 pairs, V in 13.

This CDR3 is built from 16 residues. Per germline, CDR1 MNHNS and CDR2 SASEGT. V trimming: 2 bases; J trimming: 2 bases; junction bases outside the gene matches: 5. A word on this clone: What it binds is not known.

TCRdb's copy holds only in-frame clones and misses some; the assay was immunoSEQ multiplex PCR. The repertoire holds just over 35,000 clones, with about 89% as singletons. The chain is built from TRBV6-1 and TRBJ2-3; 9 bases fit TRBD2. This receptor was taken from a boy aged 2-9 years with cystic fibrosis. Sequencing used blood. The CDR3, as DNA: TGTGCCAGCAGTGAAACGCGGGGGGGCCTCACAGATACGCAGTATTTT. This encodes CASSETRGGLTDTQYF.